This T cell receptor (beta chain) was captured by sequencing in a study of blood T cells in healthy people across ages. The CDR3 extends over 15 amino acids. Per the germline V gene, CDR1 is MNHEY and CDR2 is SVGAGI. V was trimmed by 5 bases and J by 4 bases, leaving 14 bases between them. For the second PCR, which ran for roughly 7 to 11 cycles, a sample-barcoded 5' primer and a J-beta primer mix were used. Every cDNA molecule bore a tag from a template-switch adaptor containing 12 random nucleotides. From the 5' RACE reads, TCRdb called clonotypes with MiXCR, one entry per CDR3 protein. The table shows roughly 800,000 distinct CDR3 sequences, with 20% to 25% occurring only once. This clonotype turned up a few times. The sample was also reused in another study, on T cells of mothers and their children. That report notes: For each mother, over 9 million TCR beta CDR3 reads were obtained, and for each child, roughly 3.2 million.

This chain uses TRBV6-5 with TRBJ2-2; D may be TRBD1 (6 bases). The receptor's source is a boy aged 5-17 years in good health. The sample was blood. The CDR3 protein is CASSPGQFTTGELFF. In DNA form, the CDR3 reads TGTGCCAGCAGTCCTGGACAGTTTACCACCGGGGAGCTGTTTTTT.